This record looks at one T cell receptor beta chain sequence and its context. Its antigen remains unknown. Through a sample-barcoded 5' primer and a J-beta primer mix, a second PCR was run for roughly 6 to 11 cycles. TCRdb fed the 5' RACE reads into MiXCR, producing one record per CDR3 protein. This sample has some 1.1 million distinct CDR3 sequences; 30% to 40% occur once, and the top ten carry 13%. This sample is drawn from a study of blood T cells in healthy people across ages. CDR1 is SGHVS and CDR2 is FNYEAQ in the germline V gene. The ends lost 5 bases at V and 4 bases at J; junction bases unmatched: 6. The CDR3 extends over 15 amino acids. Study findings and constraints: More naive CD4+ cells and higher diversity were found in long-lived than in aged donors.

The source material was blood. This receptor was obtained from a man younger than 35 in good health. This chain uses TRBV7-6 with TRBJ1-4, with 8 bases fitting TRBD1. CDR3 in amino acids: CASSARTGLNEKLFF. CDR3 DNA: TGTGCCAGCAGCGCCCGGACAGGGCTTAATGAAAAACTGTTTTTT.